Listed here are 17 T cell receptor beta chains from one sample, sequenced in a study of CD8 T cells in Susac syndrome. Roughly 0.5 to 1 ug RNA was reverse transcribed with random hexamers. TCRdb re-derived calls from the immunoSEQ multiplex PCR reads in MiXCR, one entry per CDR3 protein. The table records 150,000 or so distinct CDR3 sequences, about 94% of them present only once. The sequencing input was CD8+ T cells from PBMCs. These receptors were collected from a human donor with multiple sclerosis.

The CDR3 reads CASSSLYEQFF. The CDR3 DNA sequence: TGTGCCAGCAGTTCCCTGTATGAGCAGTTCTTC. This chain uses TRBV6-5 with TRBJ2-1; unclear D gene. The V end lost 4 bases, the J end lost 8 bases, and 6 bases lay between the germline ends. Germline CDR1 MNHEY, CDR2 SVGAGI. The CDR3 runs to 11 residues.

This clonotype was recorded a few times. The chain carries TRBV13 and TRBJ2-3; D is unclear. V was clipped by 5 bases and J by 0 bases, with 9 bases between them. This CDR3 is 14 amino acids long. Germline V gene data show CDR1 as PRHDT and CDR2 as FYEKMQ (reference sequence). The CDR3 DNA sequence: TGTGCCAGCAGCCCTGGACCTAGCACAGATACGCAGTATTTT. It yields the protein CASSPGPSTDTQYF.

The chain recombines TRBV5-1 with TRBJ2-5; the D call may be TRBD1 or TRBD2 (5 bases each). The germline V and J ends were trimmed by 4 bases and 5 bases, with 12 bases remaining between them. Germline assignment: CDR1 SGHRS and CDR2 YFSETQ. The CDR3 is 13 amino acids. The CDR3 DNA is TGCGCCAGCAGCCTGGGACCGAAGGAGACCCAGTACTTC. It yields the protein CASSLGPKETQYF. Supplemented by reference TRBV5-1 and TRBJ2-5, the full variable domain reads KAGVTQTPRYLIKTRGQQVTLSCSPISGHRSVSWYQQTPGQGLQFLFEYFSETQRNKGNFPGRFSGRQFSNSRSEMNVSTLELGDSALYLCASSLGPKETQYFGPGTRLLVL.

The gene calls are TRBV9 and TRBJ2-3; 7 positions agree with TRBD1. The CDR3 is made up of 16 amino acids. Germline values: CDR1 SGDLS, CDR2 YYNGEE. J was trimmed by 3 bases and V by 0 bases; bases with no gene match: 7. CDR3 residues: CASSVARDRPTDTQYF. The CDR3 bases are TGTGCCAGCAGCGTAGCTCGGGACAGACCGACAGATACGCAGTATTTT.

V usage is TRBV7-3 and J usage is TRBJ1-1; D is perhaps TRBD1 (5 bases). Germline-derived CDR1 and CDR2 are SGHTA and FQGTGA. The CDR3 spans 17 residues. Trimming pared 0 bases from V and 4 bases from J, leaving 18 bases between. CDR3 amino acids: CASSLTGTINPATEAFF. In nucleotides, the CDR3 is TGTGCCAGCAGCTTAACAGGGACCATAAACCCGGCCACTGAAGCTTTCTTT.

The genes are TRBV29-1 and TRBJ2-7, with 7 positions matching TRBD1. This CDR3 region has 15 residues. From germline, CDR1 is SQVTM and CDR2 ANQGSEA. Trimming took 6 bases from V and 5 from J; bases not matched to a gene: 16. In DNA form, the CDR3 reads TGCAGCGTGCCCAAATCGACAGGGAAGGTGGACGAGCAGTACTTC. Its translation: CSVPKSTGKVDEQYF.

The V and J genes are TRBV2 and TRBJ1-1; D unresolved. This CDR3 is built from 10 residues. Trimming cost V 8 bases and J 1 base, with 2 bases left between them. Germline lookup yields CDR1 SNHLY and CDR2 FYNNEI. The CDR3 coding sequence is TGTGCCAGCTGGAACACTGAAGCTTTCTTT. It encodes CASWNTEAFF.

This clonotype came up once. The chain links TRBV12-3 or TRBV12-4 to TRBJ2-6; no definite D call. Trimming removed 1 base at V and 4 bases at J, with 17 bases between. This CDR3 is built from 18 residues. CDR3: CASSLVSRIQTGANVLTF. The CDR3 DNA reads TGTGCCAGCAGTTTAGTATCCCGGATCCAGACCGGGGCCAACGTCCTGACTTTC.

The chain uses TRBV27 and TRBJ2-7, with D unresolved. This CDR3 spans 13 amino acids. Germline V gene lookup returns CDR1 MNHEY and CDR2 SMNVEV (reference sequence). V gave up 2 bases and J gave up 3 bases, with 8 bases separating them. The CDR3 protein is CASSLVESYEQYF. The CDR3 coding sequence is TGTGCCAGCAGTTTAGTGGAGAGCTACGAGCAGTACTTC.

The genes are TRBV6-2 or TRBV6-3 and TRBJ1-5; the D is unclear. Deletions cut 9 bases from V and 9 bases from J, with 9 bases between. This CDR3 has 10 amino acids. Germline CDR1 reads MNHEY; CDR2 reads SVGEGT. The CDR3 spells CARPERPQHF. CDR3 in DNA: TGTGCCAGGCCTGAACGGCCCCAGCATTTT.

The CDR3 sequence: CSARQRGGGDTQYF. DNA of the CDR3: TGCAGTGCTCGCCAGCGGGGGGGTGGAGATACGCAGTATTTT. The chain joins TRBV20-1 to TRBJ2-3; 10 positions match TRBD2. Germline values: CDR1 DFQATT, CDR2 SNEGSKA (reference sequence). V lost 5 bases to trimming and J lost 5 bases; unmatched junction nucleotides: 7. This CDR3 has 14 amino acids.

The chain links TRBV20-1 to TRBJ2-2; D is undetermined. This CDR3 is 12 amino acids long. V gave up 0 bases and J gave up 4 bases, with 3 bases separating them. CDR1 and CDR2 (germline): DFQATT, SNEGSKA (reference sequence). CDR3 coding DNA: TGCAGTGCTAGAGAGCTCACCGGGGAGCTGTTTTTT. As protein: CSARELTGELFF.

V and J are TRBV7-2 and TRBJ1-5, with D unresolved. CDR1 SGHTA and CDR2 FQGNSA come from the germline V gene. V gave up 1 base and J gave up 4 bases, with 14 bases separating them. The CDR3 contains 16 residues. The CDR3 coding sequence is TGTGCCAGCAGCTTAGTACCCAGCCGATCAAATCAGCCCCAGCATTTT. Its translation: CASSLVPSRSNQPQHF.

The chain has TRBV27 and TRBJ2-1; 9 bases agree with TRBD2. The CDR3 is 18 residues long. The germline CDR1 and CDR2 sequences are MNHEY and SMNVEV (reference sequence). V lost 6 bases, J lost 4 bases, and 16 bases stayed unmatched. This chain's CDR3 is CASSPLIRVAGAYNEQFF. The CDR3 DNA is TGTGCCAGCAGCCCCCTGATTCGCGTAGCGGGGGCATACAATGAGCAGTTCTTC.

This clonotype was picked up one time. The rearrangement links TRBV11-3 to TRBJ1-1; unclear D gene. V lost 8 bases and J 1 base, leaving 14 bases between the germline ends. The CDR3 runs to 14 residues. Per the germline V gene, CDR1 is SGHNT and CDR2 is YENEEA. In nucleotides, the CDR3 is TGTGCCAGCGGAACCACCTCAGGGAACACTGAAGCTTTCTTT. It translates to CASGTTSGNTEAFF.

This chain's CDR3 is CASSPTGLETQYF. CDR3 nucleotides: TGTGCCAGCAGCCCTACAGGGTTAGAGACCCAGTACTTC. This chain connects TRBV12-3 or TRBV12-4 to TRBJ2-5; tentatively, D is TRBD1 (6 bases). Trimming shortened V by 6 bases and J by 4 bases, and 12 bases separated the two germline ends. The CDR3 has 13 amino acids.

The chain is built from TRBV4-2 and TRBJ1-5; the D gene is possibly TRBD1 (6 bases). CDR1 is LGHNA and CDR2 is YNFKEQ in the germline V gene. V was pared by 2 bases and J by 6 bases, with 26 bases between. This CDR3 spans 19 amino acids. The CDR3 loop is CASSQRSETGMGVGQPQHF. CDR3 nucleotide sequence: TGTGCCAGCAGCCAACGATCGGAGACAGGCATGGGTGTTGGTCAGCCCCAGCATTTT.